The clone carrying this T cell receptor beta chain was found once. These data come from a study of blood T cell repertoires in COVID-19. Study overall: From the United States, Italy and Spain came samples of acute and convalescent COVID-19. PBMCs, B-cell-depleted T cells, or T cells were the source of the cDNA or gDNA that made up the material.

Authors' processing steps: Reference gene primer amplification gave nucleated cell count estimates. The protocol was immunoSEQ multiplex PCR, while the TCRdb copy is restricted to in-frame clones and leaves out a portion. V, J and clone size derive from that table, while D and trimming were established from the DNA sequence. The repertoire consists of some 150,000 clones, with about nine tenths occurring once and the leading ten covering 30% to 45%. Trimming took 5 bases from V and 2 from J, leaving 13 bases between them. The length of the CDR3 is 13 residues. Germline values: CDR1 SQVTM, CDR2 ANQGSEA.

Sequenced material: peripheral blood. The chain carries TRBV29-1 and TRBJ2-7; a possible D gene is TRBD1 (6 bases). This receptor was obtained from a man between 50 and 59 years old who had recovered from COVID-19. CDR3 sequence: CSVSQGLTYEQYF. CDR3 nucleotide sequence: TGCAGCGTTTCACAGGGCCTCACCTACGAGCAGTACTTC.